These 7 T cell receptor beta chains were sequenced from one sample in a study of blood T cells in healthy people across ages. PCR was performed a second time for 7 to 11 cycles using a sample-barcoded 5' primer and a J-beta primer mix. TCRdb processed the 5' RACE reads anew with MiXCR; each CDR3 protein has one entry. The table shows about 720,000 distinct CDR3 sequences, with approximately 25% occurring only once. This sample also belongs to another study, concerning T cells of mothers and their children.

Sequencing input: blood. These TCRs come from a boy aged 5-17 years in good health.

The rearrangement uses TRBV7-8 and TRBJ2-7; possibly TRBD1 for D (5 bases). V lost 2 bases to trimming and J lost 1 base, with 9 bases between them. This CDR3 has 14 amino acids. The germline gives CDR1 SGHVS, CDR2 FQNEAQ. Written as DNA, the CDR3 is TGTGCCAGCAGCTTATGGGGCAGATCCTACGAGCAGTACTTC. Its translation is CASSLWGRSYEQYF.

This clonotype was recorded only once. The rearrangement links TRBV9 to TRBJ2-6; D gene unclear. Germline lookup yields CDR1 SGDLS and CDR2 YYNGEE. V was shortened by 6 bases and J by 2 bases, with 15 bases between the two germline ends. This CDR3 contains 16 residues. The CDR3 reads CASTPTPGAGANVLTF. The CDR3 nucleotides read TGTGCCAGCACGCCAACCCCTGGAGCTGGGGCCAACGTCCTGACTTTC. The variable domain in full, with the rest retrieved from reference TRBV9 and TRBJ2-6, is DSGVTQTPKHLITATGQRVTLRCSPRSGDLSVYWYQQSLDQGLQFLIQYYNGEERAKGNILERFSAQQFPDLHSELNLSSLELGDSALYFCASTPTPGAGANVLTFGAGSRLTVL.

In DNA form, the CDR3 reads TGCGCCAGCAGCTCTACCGGGACTAGCGTCAATGAGCAGTTCTTC. Residues: CASSSTGTSVNEQFF. The chain recombines TRBV5-1 with TRBJ2-1; TRBD2 agrees at 10 bases. V shed 3 bases, J shed 6 bases, and the junction held 6 bases outside the gene matches. Germline V gives CDR1 SGHRS, CDR2 YFSETQ. The CDR3 spans 15 residues.

Concerning this clonotype itself: At one end the junction does not follow the germline gene, possibly because of a read error. The chain has TRBV10-3 and TRBJ2-5, with D perhaps TRBD1 (6 bases). The CDR3 is 14 amino acids. Germline V gene data show CDR1 as ENHRY and CDR2 as SYGVKD. The CDR3 DNA reads as TGTGCCATCAGGCGACAGGCAGGTGAAGAGACCCAGTGCTTC. Translated: CAIRRQAGEETQCF.

J is TRBJ2-1 and V is TRBV20-1; 7 nucleotides line up with TRBD1. With 3 bases clipped from V and 2 bases from J, the junction kept 7 bases outside the gene matches. The germline V gene encodes CDR1 DFQATT and CDR2 SNEGSKA (reference sequence). The CDR3 is made up of 15 amino acids. In nucleotides, the CDR3 is TGCAGTGCTAGTGCAGCCGGGACAGCCTACAATGAGCAGTTCTTC. Its protein is CSASAAGTAYNEQFF.

This clonotype was observed many times. This chain links TRBV2 with TRBJ2-6; D is undetermined. The CDR3 loop spans 16 amino acids. Germline V gene data show CDR1 as SNHLY and CDR2 as FYNNEI. V was trimmed by 5 bases and J by 2 bases, leaving 13 bases between them. CDR3 DNA: TGTGCCAGCAGTCCTTCAAGGTTCACTGGGGCCAACGTCCTGACTTTC. Amino acids: CASSPSRFTGANVLTF.

This CDR3 is CASSLWTSGSGEETQYF. Here the CDR3 DNA reads TGTGCCAGCAGCCTATGGACTAGCGGGAGTGGCGAAGAGACCCAGTACTTC. The chain combines TRBV14 with TRBJ2-5; TRBD2 agrees at 13 bases. In germline, CDR1 is SGHDN, CDR2 FVKESK. V gave up 4 bases and J gave up 3 bases; unmatched junction bases: 8. The length of the CDR3 is 17 residues.